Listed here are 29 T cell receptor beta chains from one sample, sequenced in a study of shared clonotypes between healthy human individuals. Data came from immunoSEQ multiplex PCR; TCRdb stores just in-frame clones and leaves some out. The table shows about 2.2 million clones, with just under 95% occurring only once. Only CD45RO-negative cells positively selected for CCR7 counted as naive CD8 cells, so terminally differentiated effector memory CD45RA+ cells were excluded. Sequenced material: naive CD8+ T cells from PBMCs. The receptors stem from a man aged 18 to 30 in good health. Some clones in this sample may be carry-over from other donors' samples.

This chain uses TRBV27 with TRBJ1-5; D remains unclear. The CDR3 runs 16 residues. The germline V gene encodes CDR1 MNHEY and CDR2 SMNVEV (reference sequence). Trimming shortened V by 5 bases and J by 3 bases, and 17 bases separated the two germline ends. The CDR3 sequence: CASSPSAGQLNQPQHF. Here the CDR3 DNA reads TGTGCCAGCAGTCCGTCGGCAGGCCAGCTCAATCAGCCCCAGCATTTT.

The DNA for the CDR3 is TGTGCCAGCAGTGCTGGTCAGCCCCAGCATTTT. It encodes CASSAGQPQHF. This rearrangement joins TRBV2 to TRBJ1-5; D uncertain. The germline V gene encodes CDR1 SNHLY and CDR2 FYNNEI. Trimming pared 4 bases from V and 6 bases from J, leaving 4 bases between. The CDR3 is made up of 11 amino acids.

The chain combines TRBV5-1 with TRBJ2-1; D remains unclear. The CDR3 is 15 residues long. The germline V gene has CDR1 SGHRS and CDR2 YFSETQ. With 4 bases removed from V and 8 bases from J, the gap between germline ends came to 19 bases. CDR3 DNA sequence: TGCGCCAGCAGCCAAACCCTGCGGCTAAGCGATGAGCAGTTCTTC. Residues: CASSQTLRLSDEQFF. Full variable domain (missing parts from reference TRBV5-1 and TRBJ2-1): KAGVTQTPRYLIKTRGQQVTLSCSPISGHRSVSWYQQTPGQGLQFLFEYFSETQRNKGNFPGRFSGRQFSNSRSEMNVSTLELGDSALYLCASSQTLRLSDEQFFGPGTRLTVL.

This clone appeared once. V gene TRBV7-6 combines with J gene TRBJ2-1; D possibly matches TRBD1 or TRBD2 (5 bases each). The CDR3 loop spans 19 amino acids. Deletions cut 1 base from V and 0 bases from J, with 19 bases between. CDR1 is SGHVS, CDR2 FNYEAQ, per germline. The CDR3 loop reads CASSLVQGNSGGSYNEQFF. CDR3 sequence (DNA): TGTGCCAGCAGCTTAGTCCAGGGAAATAGTGGGGGCTCCTACAATGAGCAGTTCTTC. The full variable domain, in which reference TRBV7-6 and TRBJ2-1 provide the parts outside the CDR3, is GAGVSQSPRYKVTKRGQDVALRCDPISGHVSLYWYRQALGQGPEFLTYFNYEAQQDKSGLPNDRFSAERPEGSISTLTIQRTEQRDSAMYRCASSLVQGNSGGSYNEQFFGPGTRLTVL.

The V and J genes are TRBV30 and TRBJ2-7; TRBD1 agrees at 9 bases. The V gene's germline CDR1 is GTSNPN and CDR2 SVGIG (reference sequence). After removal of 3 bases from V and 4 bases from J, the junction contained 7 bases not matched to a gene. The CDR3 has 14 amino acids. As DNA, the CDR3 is TGTGCCTGGAGGCCCCCGGGACAGGGATACGAGCAGTACTTC. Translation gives CAWRPPGQGYEQYF.

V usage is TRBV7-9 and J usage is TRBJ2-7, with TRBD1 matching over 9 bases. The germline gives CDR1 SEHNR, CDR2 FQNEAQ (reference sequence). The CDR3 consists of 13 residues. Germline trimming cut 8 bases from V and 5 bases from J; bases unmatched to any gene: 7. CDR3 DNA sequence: TGTGCCAGCCTTAGGGACAGGGCAGACGAGCAGTACTTC. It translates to CASLRDRADEQYF.

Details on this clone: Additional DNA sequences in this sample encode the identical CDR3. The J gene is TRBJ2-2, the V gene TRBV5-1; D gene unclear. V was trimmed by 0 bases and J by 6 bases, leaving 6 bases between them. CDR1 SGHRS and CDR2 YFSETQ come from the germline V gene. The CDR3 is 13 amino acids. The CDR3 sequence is CASSLGLAGELFF. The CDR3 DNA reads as TGCGCCAGCAGCTTGGGGCTAGCCGGGGAGCTGTTTTTT.

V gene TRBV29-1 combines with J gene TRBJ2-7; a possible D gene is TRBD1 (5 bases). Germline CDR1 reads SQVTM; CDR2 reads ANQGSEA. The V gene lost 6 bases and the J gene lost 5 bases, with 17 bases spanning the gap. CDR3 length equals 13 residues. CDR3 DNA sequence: TGCAGCGTGGTTGTAGGGGCGTTTAACGAGCAGTACTTC. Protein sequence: CSVVVGAFNEQYF.

The CDR3 loop is CASSFYRDTNTGELFF. In nucleotides, the CDR3 is TGCGCCAGCAGCTTCTACCGGGATACGAACACCGGGGAGCTGTTTTTT. The chain employs TRBV5-1 and TRBJ2-2; the D gene is possibly TRBD2 (5 bases). CDR1 SGHRS and CDR2 YFSETQ come from the germline V gene. This CDR3 contains 16 residues. The germline V and J ends were trimmed by 2 bases and 0 bases, with 11 bases remaining between them.

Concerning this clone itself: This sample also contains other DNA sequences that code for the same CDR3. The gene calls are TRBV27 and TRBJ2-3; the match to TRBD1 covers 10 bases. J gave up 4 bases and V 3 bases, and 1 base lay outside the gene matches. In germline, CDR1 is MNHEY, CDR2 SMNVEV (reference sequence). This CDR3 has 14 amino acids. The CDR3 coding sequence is TGTGCCAGCAGTTTGACAGGGGGCGCAGATACGCAGTATTTT. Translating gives CASSLTGGADTQYF.

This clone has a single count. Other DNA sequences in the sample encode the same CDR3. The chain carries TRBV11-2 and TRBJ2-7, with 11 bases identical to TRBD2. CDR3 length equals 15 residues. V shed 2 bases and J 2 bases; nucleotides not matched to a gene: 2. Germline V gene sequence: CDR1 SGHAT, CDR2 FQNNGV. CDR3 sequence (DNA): TGTGCCAGCAGCTTACTAGCGGGAGGAACCTACGAGCAGTACTTC. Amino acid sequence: CASSLLAGGTYEQYF.

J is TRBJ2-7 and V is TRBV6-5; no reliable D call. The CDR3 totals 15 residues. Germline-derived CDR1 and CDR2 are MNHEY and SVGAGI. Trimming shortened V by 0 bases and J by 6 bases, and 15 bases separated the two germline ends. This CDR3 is CASSYSVSGPPEQYF. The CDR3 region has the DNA TGTGCCAGCAGTTACTCTGTTTCTGGTCCGCCCGAGCAGTACTTC.

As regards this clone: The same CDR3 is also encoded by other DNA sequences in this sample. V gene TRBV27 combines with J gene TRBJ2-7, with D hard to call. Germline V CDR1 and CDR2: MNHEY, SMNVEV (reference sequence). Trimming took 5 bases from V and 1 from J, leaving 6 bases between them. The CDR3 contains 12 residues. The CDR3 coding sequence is TGTGCCAGCAGTGGACGGTCCTACGAGCAGTACTTC. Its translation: CASSGRSYEQYF.

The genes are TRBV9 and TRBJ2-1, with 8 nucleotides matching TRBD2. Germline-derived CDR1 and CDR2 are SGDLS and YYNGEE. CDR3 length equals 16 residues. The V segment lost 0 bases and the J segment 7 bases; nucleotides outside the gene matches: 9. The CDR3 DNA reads TGTGCCAGCAGCGTAGTTTCGAGCGGGAGTAGGAATGAGCAGTTCTTC. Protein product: CASSVVSSGSRNEQFF.

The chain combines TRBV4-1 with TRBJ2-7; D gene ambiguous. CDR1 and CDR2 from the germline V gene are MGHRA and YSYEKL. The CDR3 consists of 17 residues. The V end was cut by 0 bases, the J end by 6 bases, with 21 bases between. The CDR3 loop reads CASSQDSLRTVTTEQYF. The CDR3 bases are TGCGCCAGCAGCCAAGATTCGCTGAGGACGGTCACAACCGAGCAGTACTTC.

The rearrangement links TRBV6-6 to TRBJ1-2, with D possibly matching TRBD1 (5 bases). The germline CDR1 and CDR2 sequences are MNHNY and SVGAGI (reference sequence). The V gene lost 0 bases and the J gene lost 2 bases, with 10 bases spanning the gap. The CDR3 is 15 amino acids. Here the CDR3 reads CASSYSIGDNYGYTF. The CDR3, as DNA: TGTGCCAGCAGTTACTCGATAGGGGACAACTATGGCTACACCTTC.

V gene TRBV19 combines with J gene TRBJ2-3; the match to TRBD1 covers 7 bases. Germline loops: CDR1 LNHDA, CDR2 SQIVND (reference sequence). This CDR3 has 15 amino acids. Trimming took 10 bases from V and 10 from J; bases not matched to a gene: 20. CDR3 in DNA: TGTGCCACTAGCCTAGGGGGCGCTGGGAACAGTGCGCAGTATTTT. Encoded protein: CATSLGGAGNSAQYF.

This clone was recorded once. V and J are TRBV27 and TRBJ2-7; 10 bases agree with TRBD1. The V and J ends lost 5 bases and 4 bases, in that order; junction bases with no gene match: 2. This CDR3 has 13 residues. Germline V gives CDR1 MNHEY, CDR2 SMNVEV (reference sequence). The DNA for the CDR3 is TGTGCCAGCAGTGACAGGGGGCAGTACGAGCAGTACTTC. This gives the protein CASSDRGQYEQYF.

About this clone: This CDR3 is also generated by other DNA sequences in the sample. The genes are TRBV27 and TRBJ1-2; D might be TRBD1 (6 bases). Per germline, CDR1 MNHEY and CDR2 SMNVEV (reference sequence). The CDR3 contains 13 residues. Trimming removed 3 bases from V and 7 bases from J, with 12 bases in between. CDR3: CASSLGAGGGYTF. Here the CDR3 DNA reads TGTGCCAGCAGTTTGGGGGCAGGAGGTGGCTACACCTTC.

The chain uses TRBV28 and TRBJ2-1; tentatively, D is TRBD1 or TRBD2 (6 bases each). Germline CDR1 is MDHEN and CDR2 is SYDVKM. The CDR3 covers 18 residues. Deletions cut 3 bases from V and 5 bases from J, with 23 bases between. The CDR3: CASSLRKGPGALNNEQFF. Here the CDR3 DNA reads TGTGCCAGCAGTTTGAGGAAAGGTCCGGGGGCGCTGAACAATGAGCAGTTCTTC.

The CDR3 sequence is CASSLGVTGHEQFF. The CDR3, as DNA: TGTGCCAGCAGCTTGGGGGTGACAGGGCATGAGCAGTTCTTC. The V call is TRBV5-6, the J call TRBJ2-1; the match to TRBD1 covers 7 bases. CDR3 length: 14 residues. Germline V gene data show CDR1 as SGHDT and CDR2 as YYEEEE. V gave up 0 bases and J gave up 8 bases; unmatched junction bases: 5.

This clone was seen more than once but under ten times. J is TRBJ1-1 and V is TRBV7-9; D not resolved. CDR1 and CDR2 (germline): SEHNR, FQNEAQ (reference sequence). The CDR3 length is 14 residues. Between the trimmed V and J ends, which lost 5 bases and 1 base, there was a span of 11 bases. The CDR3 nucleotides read TGTGCCAGCAGCGAAGGACGGGAGAACACTGAAGCTTTCTTT. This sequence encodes CASSEGRENTEAFF.

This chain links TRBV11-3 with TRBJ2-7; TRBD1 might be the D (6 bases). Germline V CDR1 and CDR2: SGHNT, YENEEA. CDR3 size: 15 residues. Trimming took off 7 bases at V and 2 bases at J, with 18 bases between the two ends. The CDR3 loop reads CASKRQVQEPYEQYF. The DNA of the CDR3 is TGTGCCAGCAAAAGACAGGTACAAGAGCCCTACGAGCAGTACTTC. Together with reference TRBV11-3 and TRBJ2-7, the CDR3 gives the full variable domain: EAGVVQSPRYKIIEKKQPVAFWCNPISGHNTLYWYLQNLGQGPELLIRYENEEAVDDSQLPKDRFSAERLKGVDSTLKIQPAELGDSAVYLCASKRQVQEPYEQYFGPGTRLTVT.

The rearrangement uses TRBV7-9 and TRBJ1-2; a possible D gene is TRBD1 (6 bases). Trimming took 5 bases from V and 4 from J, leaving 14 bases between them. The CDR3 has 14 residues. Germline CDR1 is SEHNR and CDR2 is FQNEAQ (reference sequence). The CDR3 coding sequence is TGTGCCAGCAGCCCGACAGGAAAAGCCTATGGCTACACCTTC. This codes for CASSPTGKAYGYTF.

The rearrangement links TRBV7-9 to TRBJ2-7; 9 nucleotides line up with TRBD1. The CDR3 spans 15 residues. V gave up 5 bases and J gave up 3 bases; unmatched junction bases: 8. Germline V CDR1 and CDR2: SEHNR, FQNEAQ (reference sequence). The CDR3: CASSPPGQGIYEQYF. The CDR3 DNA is TGTGCCAGCAGCCCGCCGGGACAGGGAATCTACGAGCAGTACTTC.

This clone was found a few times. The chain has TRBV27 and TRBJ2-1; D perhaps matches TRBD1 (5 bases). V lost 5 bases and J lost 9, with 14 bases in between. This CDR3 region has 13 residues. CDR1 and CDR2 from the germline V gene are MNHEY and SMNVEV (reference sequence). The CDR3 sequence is CASSALGPPEQFF. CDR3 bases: TGTGCCAGCAGTGCCTTGGGGCCACCTGAGCAGTTCTTC.

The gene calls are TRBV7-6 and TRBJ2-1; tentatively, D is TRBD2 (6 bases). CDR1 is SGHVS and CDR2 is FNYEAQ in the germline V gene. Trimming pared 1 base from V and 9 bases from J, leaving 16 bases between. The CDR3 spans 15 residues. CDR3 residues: CASSLGTTLGGEQFF. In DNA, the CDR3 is TGTGCCAGCAGCTTAGGGACTACCCTCGGCGGTGAGCAGTTCTTC.

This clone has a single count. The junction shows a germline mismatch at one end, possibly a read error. CDR3 coding DNA: TGTGCCAGCAGCTTATTTACTAGCGGGGAGGGTATCTTC. As protein: CASSLFTSGEGIF. The chain is built from TRBV7-9 and TRBJ2-1; 10 bases are shared with TRBD2. In germline, CDR1 is SEHNR, CDR2 FQNEAQ (reference sequence). The CDR3 has 13 amino acids.

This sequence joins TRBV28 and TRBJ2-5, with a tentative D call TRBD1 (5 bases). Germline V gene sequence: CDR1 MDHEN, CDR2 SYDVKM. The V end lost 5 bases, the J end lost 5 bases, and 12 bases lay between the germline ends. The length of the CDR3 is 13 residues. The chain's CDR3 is CASSPDRQETQYF. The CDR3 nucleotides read TGTGCCAGCAGTCCCGATCGACAGGAGACCCAGTACTTC.